Detailed here is one T cell receptor (beta chain). Libraries were prepared by immunoSEQ multiplex PCR; TCRdb keeps only in-frame clonotypes and omits some of them. This table holds 250,000 to 350,000 clones, approximately 87% found once. These data belong to a study of blood T cell repertoires in COVID-19. Germline-derived CDR1 and CDR2 are LGHDT and YNNKEL (reference sequence). V was shortened by 1 base and J by 9 bases, with 13 bases between the two germline ends. The CDR3 has 14 amino acids. This sequence was found in a woman aged 45 to 65 who had recovered from COVID-19. Sample: peripheral blood. The V and J genes are TRBV3-1 (or the pseudogene TRBV3-2) and TRBJ2-1; D perhaps matches TRBD2 (5 bases). CDR3: CASSQGGRVGEQFF. In nucleotides, the CDR3 is TGTGCCAGCAGCCAAGGTGGGCGGGTCGGTGAGCAGTTCTTC.